This record concerns one TCR beta chain sequence. The sample originates from a study of blood T cell repertoires in COVID-19. Study-wide background: Spain, Italy and the United States supplied samples that represented acute and convalescent COVID-19. The cDNA or gDNA used as material had been derived from T cells, B-cell-depleted T cells, or PBMCs.

V trimming: 4 bases; J trimming: 5 bases; junction bases outside the gene matches: 13. Per germline, CDR1 SGDLS and CDR2 YYNGEE. The CDR3 is made up of 16 amino acids. In the authors' workflow: Reference gene primer amplification gave estimated nucleated cell counts. Sequenced by immunoSEQ multiplex PCR; TCRdb stores in-frame clones only, minus some. From that table come the V and J calls and clone size; the DNA was used to work out D and trimming. The sample holds about 230,000 clones; about 86% are singletons and the top ten take 5% to 6%. The origin of this receptor is a man aged 80 or over with acute or convalescent COVID-19. The sample was peripheral blood. V usage is TRBV9 and J usage is TRBJ2-5; 8 bases line up with TRBD2. This CDR3 reads CASSRLGRGAGETQYF. The CDR3 DNA follows: TGTGCCAGCAGCCGCCTAGGGCGGGGGGCCGGGGAGACCCAGTACTTC.